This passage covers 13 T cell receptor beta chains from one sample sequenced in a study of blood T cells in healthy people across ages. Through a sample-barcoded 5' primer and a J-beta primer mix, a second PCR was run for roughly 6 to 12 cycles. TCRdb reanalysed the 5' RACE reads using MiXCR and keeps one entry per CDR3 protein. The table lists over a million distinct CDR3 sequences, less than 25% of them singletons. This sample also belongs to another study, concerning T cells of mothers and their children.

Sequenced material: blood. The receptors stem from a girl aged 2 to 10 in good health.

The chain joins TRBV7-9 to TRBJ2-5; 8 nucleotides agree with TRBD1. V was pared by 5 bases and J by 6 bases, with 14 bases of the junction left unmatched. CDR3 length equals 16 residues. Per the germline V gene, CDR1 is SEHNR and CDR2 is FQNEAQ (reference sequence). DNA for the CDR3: TGTGCCAGCAGCCCCCGGGGGATGCAGGGGGCCAAGACCCAGTACTTC. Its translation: CASSPRGMQGAKTQYF. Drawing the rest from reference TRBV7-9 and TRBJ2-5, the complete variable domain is DTGVSQNPRHKITKRGQNVTFRCDPISEHNRLYWYRQTLGQGPEFLTYFQNEAQLEKSRLLSDRFSAERPKGSFSTLEIQRTEQGDSAMYLCASSPRGMQGAKTQYFGPGTRLLVL.

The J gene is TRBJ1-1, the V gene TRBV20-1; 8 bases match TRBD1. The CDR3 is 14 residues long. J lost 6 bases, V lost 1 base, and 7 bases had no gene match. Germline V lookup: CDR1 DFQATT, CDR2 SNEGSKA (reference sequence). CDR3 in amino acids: CSARVQGAGSEAFF. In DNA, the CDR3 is TGCAGTGCTAGAGTTCAGGGGGCGGGTTCTGAAGCTTTCTTT.

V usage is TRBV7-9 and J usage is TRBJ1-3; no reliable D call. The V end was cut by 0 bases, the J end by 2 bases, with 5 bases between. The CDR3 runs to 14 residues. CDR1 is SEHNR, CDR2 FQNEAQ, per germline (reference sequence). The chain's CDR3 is CASSLAQTGNTIYF. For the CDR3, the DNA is TGTGCCAGCAGCTTAGCACAGACTGGAAACACCATATATTTT.

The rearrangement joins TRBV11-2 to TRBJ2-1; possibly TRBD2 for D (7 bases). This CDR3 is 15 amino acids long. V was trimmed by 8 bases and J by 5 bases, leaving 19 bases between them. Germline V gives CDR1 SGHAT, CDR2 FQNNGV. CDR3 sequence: CASAGGGGHDNEQFF. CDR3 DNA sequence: TGTGCCAGCGCTGGGGGCGGGGGACACGACAATGAGCAGTTCTTC. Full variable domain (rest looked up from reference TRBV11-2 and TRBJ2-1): EAGVAQSPRYKIIEKRQSVAFWCNPISGHATLYWYQQILGQGPKLLIQFQNNGVVDDSQLPKDRFSAERLKGVDSTLKIQPAKLEDSAVYLCASAGGGGHDNEQFFGPGTRLTVL.

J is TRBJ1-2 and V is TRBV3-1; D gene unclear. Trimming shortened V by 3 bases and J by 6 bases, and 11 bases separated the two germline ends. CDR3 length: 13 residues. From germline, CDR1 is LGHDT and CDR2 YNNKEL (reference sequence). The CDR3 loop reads CASSHSGSDGYTF. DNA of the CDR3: TGTGCCAGCAGCCATTCGGGGAGCGATGGCTACACCTTC.

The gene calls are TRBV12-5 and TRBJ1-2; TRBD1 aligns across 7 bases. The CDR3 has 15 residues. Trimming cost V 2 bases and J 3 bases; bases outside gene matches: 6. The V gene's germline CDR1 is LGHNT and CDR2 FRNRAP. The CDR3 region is CASGLWTTGDYGYTF. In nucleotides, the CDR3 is TGTGCTAGTGGTTTGTGGACAACAGGGGACTATGGCTACACCTTC.

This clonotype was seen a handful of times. As DNA, the CDR3 is TGTGCCAGCACTGACATAGATGATACGCAGTATTTT. Translated, it gives CASTDIDDTQYF. The chain employs TRBV12-3 or TRBV12-4 and TRBJ2-3; D ambiguous. The CDR3 length is 12 residues. Deletions cut 7 bases from V and 6 bases from J, with 11 bases between.

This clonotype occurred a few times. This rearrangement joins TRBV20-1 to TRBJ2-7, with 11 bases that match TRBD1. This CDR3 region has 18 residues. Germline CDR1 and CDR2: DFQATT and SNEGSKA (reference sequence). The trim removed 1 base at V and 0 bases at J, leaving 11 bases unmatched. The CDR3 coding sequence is TGCAGTGCTAGAGTAGAAGCGGGACAGGGGGTTCCCTCCTACGAGCAGTACTTC. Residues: CSARVEAGQGVPSYEQYF.

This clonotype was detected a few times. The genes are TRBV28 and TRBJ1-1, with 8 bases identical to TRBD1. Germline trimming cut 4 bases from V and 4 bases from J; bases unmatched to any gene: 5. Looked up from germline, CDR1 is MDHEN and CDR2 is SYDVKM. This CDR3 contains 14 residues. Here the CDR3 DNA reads TGTGCCAGCAGTTCAGGGGGCGAGGGCACTGAAGCTTTCTTT. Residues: CASSSGGEGTEAFF.

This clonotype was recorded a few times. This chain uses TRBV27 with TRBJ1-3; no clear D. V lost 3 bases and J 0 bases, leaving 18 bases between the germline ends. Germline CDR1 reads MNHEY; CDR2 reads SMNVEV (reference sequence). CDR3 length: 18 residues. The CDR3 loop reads CASSLRPPPRNSGNTIYF. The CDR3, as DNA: TGTGCCAGCAGTTTGAGGCCTCCTCCCCGGAACTCTGGAAACACCATATATTTT.

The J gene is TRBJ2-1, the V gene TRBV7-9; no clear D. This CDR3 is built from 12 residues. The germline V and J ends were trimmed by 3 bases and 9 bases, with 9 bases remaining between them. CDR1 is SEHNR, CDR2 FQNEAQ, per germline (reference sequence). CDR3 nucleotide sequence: TGTGCCAGCAGCTTTGTTTCGCCTGAGCAGTTCTTC. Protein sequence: CASSFVSPEQFF.

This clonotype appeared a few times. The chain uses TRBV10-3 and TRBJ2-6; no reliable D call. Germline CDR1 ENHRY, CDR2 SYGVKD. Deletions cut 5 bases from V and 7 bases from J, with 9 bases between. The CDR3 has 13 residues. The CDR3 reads CAISTDGANVLTF. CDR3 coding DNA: TGTGCCATCAGTACCGATGGAGCCAACGTCCTGACTTTC.

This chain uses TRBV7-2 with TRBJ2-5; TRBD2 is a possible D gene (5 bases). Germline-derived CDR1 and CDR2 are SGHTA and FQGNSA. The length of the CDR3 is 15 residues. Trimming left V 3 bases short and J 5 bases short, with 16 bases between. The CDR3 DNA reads TGTGCCAGCAGCTTCCGGGGAAGCGATCGGGAGACCCAGTACTTC. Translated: CASSFRGSDRETQYF.